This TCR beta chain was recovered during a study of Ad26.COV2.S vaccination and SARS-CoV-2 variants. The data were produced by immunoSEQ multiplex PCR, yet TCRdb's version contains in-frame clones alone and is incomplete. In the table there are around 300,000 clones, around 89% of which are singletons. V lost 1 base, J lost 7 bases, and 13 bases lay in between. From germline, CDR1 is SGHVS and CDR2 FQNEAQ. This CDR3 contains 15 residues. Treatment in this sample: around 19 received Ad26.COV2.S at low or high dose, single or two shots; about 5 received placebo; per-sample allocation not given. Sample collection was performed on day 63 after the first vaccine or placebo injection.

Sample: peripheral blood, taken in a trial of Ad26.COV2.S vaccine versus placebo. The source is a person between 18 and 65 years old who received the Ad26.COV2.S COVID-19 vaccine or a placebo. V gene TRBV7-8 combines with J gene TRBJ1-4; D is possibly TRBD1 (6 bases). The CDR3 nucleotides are TGTGCCAGCAGCTTAGGGGGGGCGGTTGGTGAAAAACTGTTTTTT. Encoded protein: CASSLGGAVGEKLFF.